What follows are 21 T cell receptor beta chains derived from one specimen sequenced in a study of blood T cell repertoires in COVID-19. TCRdb's copy holds only in-frame clones and misses some; the assay was immunoSEQ multiplex PCR. This sample has 200,000 to 250,000 clones, with almost 85% found just once. The sequenced sample was peripheral blood. The origin of the receptors is a woman aged 40 to 50 with acute or convalescent COVID-19.

The chain combines TRBV27 with TRBJ2-7, with D perhaps matching TRBD1 (6 bases). Germline V CDR1 and CDR2: MNHEY, SMNVEV (reference sequence). This CDR3 is 13 amino acids long. V lost 5 bases and J lost 5, with 13 bases in between. The CDR3 reads CASSTHRVHEQYF. The DNA for the CDR3 is TGTGCCAGCAGTACGCACAGGGTCCACGAGCAGTACTTC.

The chain recombines TRBV30 with TRBJ2-7; 8 positions agree with TRBD2. CDR3 length: 16 residues. Germline CDR1 GTSNPN, CDR2 SVGIG (reference sequence). The trim removed 2 bases at V and 6 bases at J, leaving 15 bases unmatched. CDR3 DNA sequence: TGTGCCTGGAGTCCAAAGAGTCTAGCGGGTTCGGGCGAGCAGTACTTC. Translated: CAWSPKSLAGSGEQYF.

V is TRBV9 and J is TRBJ2-2, with a tentative D call TRBD2 (6 bases). Trimming cost V 0 bases and J 1 base, with 7 bases left between them. The CDR3 totals 15 residues. The germline V gene has CDR1 SGDLS and CDR2 YYNGEE. CDR3 protein: CASSVGGENTGELFF. In DNA, the CDR3 is TGTGCCAGCAGCGTAGGCGGGGAGAACACCGGGGAGCTGTTTTTT. Drawing the rest from reference TRBV9 and TRBJ2-2, the complete variable domain is DSGVTQTPKHLITATGQRVTLRCSPRSGDLSVYWYQQSLDQGLQFLIQYYNGEERAKGNILERFSAQQFPDLHSELNLSSLELGDSALYFCASSVGGENTGELFFGEGSRLTVL.

This chain joins TRBV4-2 and TRBJ2-1; 14 bases are shared with TRBD2. The CDR3 runs to 17 residues. Germline assignment: CDR1 LGHNA and CDR2 YNFKEQ. With 0 bases clipped from V and 15 bases from J, the junction kept 13 bases outside the gene matches. The CDR3 nucleotides read TGTGCCAGCAGCCAAGATTTCGGGGGACTAGCGGGGGTAGGGCTGTTCTTC. Amino acids: CASSQDFGGLAGVGLFF.

The chain employs TRBV6-5 and TRBJ2-7; 7 bases agree with TRBD1. The V segment lost 4 bases and the J segment 2 bases; nucleotides outside the gene matches: 8. Germline CDR1 MNHEY, CDR2 SVGAGI. The CDR3 totals 15 residues. The CDR3 spells CASSWGQPRTYEQYF. As DNA, the CDR3 is TGTGCCAGCAGTTGGGGACAGCCTCGGACCTACGAGCAGTACTTC.

The chain combines TRBV19 with TRBJ1-5, with D perhaps matching TRBD1 (6 bases). This CDR3 has 15 residues. Trimming stripped 2 bases from V and 4 bases from J, with 12 bases between. Germline loops: CDR1 LNHDA, CDR2 SQIVND (reference sequence). The DNA of the CDR3 is TGTGCCAGTAGTATAACGGCAGGGGAGAATCAGCCCCAGCATTTT. Translation: CASSITAGENQPQHF.

The V gene is TRBV3-1 (or the pseudogene TRBV3-2), the J gene TRBJ2-5, with a weak D call TRBD1 (6 bases). The ends were cut back, 9 bases at V and 5 bases at J, with 16 bases in the middle. Germline loops: CDR1 LGHDT, CDR2 YNNKEL (reference sequence). The CDR3 is 13 amino acids. CDR3 region: CASLQQGAETQYF. CDR3 in DNA: TGTGCCAGTCTTCAACAGGGCGCGGAGACCCAGTACTTC.

The genes are TRBV24-1 and TRBJ1-5; tentatively, D is TRBD1 (6 bases). The germline V gene encodes CDR1 KGHDR and CDR2 SFDVKD. V lost 5 bases and J lost 2, with 15 bases in between. The CDR3 is 16 amino acids. CDR3 nucleotides: TGTGCCACCAGTGGGGAGACAGGAGCTGGCAATCAGCCCCAGCATTTT. This sequence encodes CATSGETGAGNQPQHF.

The chain links TRBV12-5 to TRBJ1-5, with D maybe TRBD1 (5 bases). Trimming removed 7 bases at V and 2 bases at J, with 12 bases between. Germline V gene data show CDR1 as LGHNT and CDR2 as FRNRAP. CDR3 length: 14 residues. The CDR3 nucleotides read TGTGCTAGTGAGTCAGGGATCGGCAATCAGCCCCAGCATTTT. Its translation: CASESGIGNQPQHF.

The V call is TRBV5-1, the J call TRBJ1-1, with D perhaps TRBD1 (5 bases). The V end was cut by 4 bases, the J end by 1 base, with 8 bases between. The CDR3 covers 13 residues. Germline CDR1 reads SGHRS; CDR2 reads YFSETQ. The DNA of the CDR3 is TGCGCCAGCAGCGCGACAGAGAACACTGAAGCTTTCTTT. It codes for CASSATENTEAFF.

The chain employs TRBV7-2 and TRBJ1-6; D gene ambiguous. Germline CDR1 is SGHTA and CDR2 is FQGNSA. This CDR3 region has 15 residues. The ends were cut back, 5 bases at V and 7 bases at J, with 15 bases in the middle. DNA for the CDR3: TGTGCCAGCAGCGCTACCCTGGGGAGCAATTCACCCCTCCACTTT. It codes for CASSATLGSNSPLHF.

J is TRBJ2-5 and V is TRBV27; 7 bases are a match to TRBD2. V trimming: 2 bases; J trimming: 4 bases; junction bases outside the gene matches: 4. Germline CDR1 MNHEY, CDR2 SMNVEV (reference sequence). CDR3 length: 14 amino acids. CDR3 in amino acids: CASSLNGRTETQYF. CDR3 coding DNA: TGTGCCAGCAGTTTAAACGGGAGGACAGAGACCCAGTACTTC.

This chain links TRBV29-1 with TRBJ2-1, with D perhaps TRBD2 (6 bases). This CDR3 spans 15 amino acids. CDR1 is SQVTM, CDR2 ANQGSEA, per germline. Trimming pared 8 bases from V and 7 bases from J, leaving 24 bases between. The DNA of the CDR3 is TGCAGCTCTGGGGGGAGATCGGGCCCGTTGAATGAGCAGTTCTTC. The encoded protein is CSSGGRSGPLNEQFF.

The chain carries TRBV16 and TRBJ2-3, with D unresolved. Per germline, CDR1 KGHSY and CDR2 FQNENV. The CDR3 totals 14 residues. With 4 bases removed from V and 0 bases from J, the gap between germline ends came to 8 bases. CDR3 residues: CASSRTPSTDTQYF. In DNA, the CDR3 is TGTGCCAGCAGCCGAACTCCTAGCACAGATACGCAGTATTTT.

This clone was observed a single time. The V call is TRBV28, the J call TRBJ1-1, with 7 positions matching TRBD1. The CDR3 sequence is 15 residues long. With V trimmed by 8 bases and J by 6 bases, 15 bases remained unmatched. Germline V gives CDR1 MDHEN, CDR2 SYDVKM. CDR3 in amino acids: CASRPPERQGAEAFF. CDR3 sequence (DNA): TGTGCCAGCCGTCCTCCCGAACGGCAGGGGGCTGAAGCTTTCTTT.

The rearrangement uses TRBV9 and TRBJ2-7; 7 nucleotides align to TRBD1. Germline values: CDR1 SGDLS, CDR2 YYNGEE. The length of the CDR3 is 13 residues. J gave up 3 bases and V 2 bases, and 2 bases lay outside the gene matches. The CDR3 protein is CASSVGQSYEQYF. For the CDR3, the DNA is TGTGCCAGCAGCGTGGGACAGAGCTACGAGCAGTACTTC.

With respect to this clone: Other nucleotide sequences in the sample specify the same CDR3. The J gene is TRBJ2-2, the V gene TRBV19, with TRBD1 identical over 7 bases. The CDR3 spans 14 residues. CDR1 LNHDA and CDR2 SQIVND come from the germline V gene (reference sequence). J lost 3 bases, V lost 6 bases, and 4 bases had no gene match. The CDR3 DNA reads TGTGCCAGTAGAAGAGACAGGGACACCGGGGAGCTGTTTTTT. Its protein is CASRRDRDTGELFF.

V is TRBV7-9 and J is TRBJ2-1; 10 positions agree with TRBD2. The CDR3 is 16 residues long. After removal of 5 bases from V and 4 bases from J, the junction contained 8 bases not matched to a gene. Germline lookup yields CDR1 SEHNR and CDR2 FQNEAQ (reference sequence). CDR3 sequence reads: CASSLTGTSAYNEQFF. DNA of the CDR3: TGTGCCAGCAGCCTAACCGGGACTAGCGCTTACAATGAGCAGTTCTTC.

The V gene is TRBV19, the J gene TRBJ2-1; 7 bases match TRBD2. Germline CDR1 reads LNHDA; CDR2 reads SQIVND (reference sequence). This CDR3 has 14 amino acids. Trimming at V came to 6 bases and at J to 4 bases, leaving 6 bases not matched to a gene. The CDR3 here is CASRGGLGYNEQFF. The CDR3 DNA reads as TGTGCCAGTAGGGGAGGGTTAGGGTACAATGAGCAGTTCTTC.

This chain connects TRBV5-1 to TRBJ2-4; 7 bases fit TRBD1. The ends lost 4 bases at V and 0 bases at J; junction bases unmatched: 13. Germline-derived CDR1 and CDR2 are SGHRS and YFSETQ. The CDR3 has 18 amino acids. This CDR3 reads CASSGGQDSTLAKNIQYF. For the CDR3, the DNA is TGCGCCAGCAGCGGAGGACAGGACTCCACACTAGCCAAAAACATTCAGTACTTC.

J is TRBJ2-3 and V is TRBV11-2; TRBD2 agrees at 9 bases. Trimming took 7 bases from V and 11 from J; bases not matched to a gene: 16. Looked up from germline, CDR1 is SGHAT and CDR2 is FQNNGV. The CDR3 sequence is 15 residues long. CDR3 sequence: CASKAGGPAEAMQYF. CDR3 bases: TGTGCCAGCAAAGCGGGGGGACCCGCCGAAGCGATGCAGTATTTT.